These 16 T cell receptor beta chains originate from one sample sequenced in a study of shared clonotypes between healthy human individuals. Only in-frame clones appear in the TCRdb table, and some are missing; sequencing was by immunoSEQ multiplex PCR. Counted here are 200,000 to 250,000 clones, under 80% occurring once; the ten biggest clones make up roughly 10%. Sequencing was carried out using memory CD4+ T cells sorted from blood. The sample's subset: CD45RA-negative fraction. The receptor set was obtained from a man younger than 45 in good health.

This clone has a handful of counts. The V call is TRBV29-1, the J call TRBJ1-1, with TRBD1 identical over 8 bases. V lost 6 bases to trimming and J lost 1 base; unmatched junction nucleotides: 7. The CDR3 is made up of 14 amino acids. The germline gives CDR1 SQVTM, CDR2 ANQGSEA. The CDR3 here is CSVSTGTGNTEAFF. Written as DNA, the CDR3 is TGCAGCGTCTCCACCGGGACAGGGAACACTGAAGCTTTCTTT.

The chain recombines TRBV13 with TRBJ2-6; perhaps TRBD1 as D (8 bases). Germline V lookup: CDR1 PRHDT, CDR2 FYEKMQ (reference sequence). The CDR3 loop spans 20 amino acids. V lost 4 bases and J 3 bases, leaving 25 bases between the germline ends. CDR3 sequence: CASSSKLGGTGGVGANVLTF. The CDR3 DNA reads as TGTGCCAGCAGCTCCAAACTCGGGGGGACAGGCGGGGTTGGGGCCAACGTCCTGACTTTC.

J is TRBJ2-6 and V is TRBV5-4; D uncertain. This CDR3 spans 16 amino acids. Germline CDR1 reads SGHNT; CDR2 reads YYREEE (reference sequence). Between the trimmed V and J ends, which lost 0 bases and 0 bases, there was a span of 7 bases. In DNA form, the CDR3 reads TGTGCCAGCAGCTTGGCGGAGCTCTCTGGGGCCAACGTCCTGACTTTC. This codes for CASSLAELSGANVLTF.

In its sample, this clone was seen a few times. The chain carries TRBV7-2 and TRBJ2-7; the D gene is possibly TRBD1 (6 bases). The V end was cut by 6 bases, the J end by 2 bases, with 11 bases between. Germline CDR1 SGHTA, CDR2 FQGNSA. The CDR3 spans 13 residues. CDR3 DNA sequence: TGTGCCAGCAGTACGACAGGTCCCTACGAGCAGTACTTC. This translates into CASSTTGPYEQYF.

J is TRBJ1-4 and V is TRBV5-4; tentatively, D is TRBD1 (5 bases). CDR3 size: 15 residues. Germline V gene lookup returns CDR1 SGHNT and CDR2 YYREEE (reference sequence). The V gene lost 3 bases and the J gene lost 4 bases, with 13 bases spanning the gap. The CDR3 sequence is CASSWGTGRNEKLFF. The CDR3 region has the DNA TGTGCCAGCAGCTGGGGGACCGGGCGTAATGAAAAACTGTTTTTT.

J is TRBJ1-2 and V is TRBV2; 8 nucleotides match TRBD1. Germline CDR1 is SNHLY and CDR2 is FYNNEI. With V trimmed by 7 bases and J by 8 bases, 12 bases remained unmatched. The length of the CDR3 is 14 residues. The CDR3 protein is CASTITDREFGYTF. DNA of the CDR3: TGTGCCAGCACAATTACGGACAGGGAGTTCGGCTACACCTTC.

The rearrangement joins TRBV28 to TRBJ2-4, with a weak D call TRBD1 (5 bases). From germline, CDR1 is MDHEN and CDR2 SYDVKM. V gave up 5 bases and J gave up 6 bases, with 17 bases separating them. This CDR3 has 15 residues. CDR3 region: CASSPTGAFGNIQYF. DNA for the CDR3: TGTGCCAGCAGTCCAACAGGTGCGTTTGGAAACATTCAGTACTTC. The full variable domain, in which reference TRBV28 and TRBJ2-4 provide the parts outside the CDR3, is DVKVTQSSRYLVKRTGEKVFLECVQDMDHENMFWYRQDPGLGLRLIYFSYDVKMKEKGDIPEGYSVSREKKERFSLILESASTNQTSMYLCASSPTGAFGNIQYFGAGTRLSVL.

The V and J genes are TRBV11-2 and TRBJ2-7; D gene unclear. Germline values: CDR1 SGHAT, CDR2 FQNNGV. This CDR3 region has 11 residues. V dropped 5 bases and J dropped 4 bases, with 6 bases sitting between them. Here the CDR3 reads CASSAYYEQYF. DNA of the CDR3: TGTGCCAGCAGCGCGTATTACGAGCAGTACTTC.

In the case of this clone: Other DNA sequences in this specimen translate into the identical CDR3. V and J are TRBV19 and TRBJ1-5; D gene unclear. The CDR3 length is 15 residues. V shed 3 bases and J shed 0 bases, with 9 bases lying between them. Germline loops: CDR1 LNHDA, CDR2 SQIVND (reference sequence). CDR3 loop: CASSISPDSNQPQHF. In DNA form, the CDR3 reads TGTGCCAGTAGTATTTCGCCCGATAGCAATCAGCCCCAGCATTTT.

A single count supports this clone. V is TRBV18 and J is TRBJ2-7; 8 bases are shared with TRBD1. The CDR3 has 12 amino acids. V dropped 10 bases and J dropped 5; count of bases not matched to a gene: 7. Germline CDR1 reads KGHSH; CDR2 reads LQKENI. CDR3 residues: CATSGQENEQYF. The CDR3 DNA sequence: TGTGCCACTTCGGGACAGGAGAACGAGCAGTACTTC.

The chain is built from TRBV28 and TRBJ1-2; perhaps TRBD1 as D (5 bases). The CDR3 contains 14 residues. The ends were cut back, 3 bases at V and 0 bases at J, with 8 bases in the middle. Germline CDR1 reads MDHEN; CDR2 reads SYDVKM. This CDR3 reads CASSFGASNYGYTF. The CDR3 nucleotides read TGTGCCAGCAGTTTTGGGGCCTCTAACTATGGCTACACCTTC.

A single count supports this clone. CDR3 region: CASSLNSPYEQYF. CDR3 nucleotides: TGTGCCAGCAGTTTAAACAGCCCCTACGAGCAGTACTTC. V usage is TRBV28 and J usage is TRBJ2-7; D not resolved. CDR1 MDHEN and CDR2 SYDVKM come from the germline V gene. The CDR3 has 13 amino acids. The V gene lost 2 bases and the J gene lost 2 bases, with 7 bases spanning the gap.

This chain joins TRBV11-3 and TRBJ2-2; D not resolved. The V end lost 5 bases, the J end lost 8 bases, and 15 bases lay between the germline ends. Germline V gene sequence: CDR1 SGHNT, CDR2 YENEEA. This CDR3 spans 14 amino acids. In DNA form, the CDR3 reads TGTGCCAGCAGCCCCGCGCCAGCATCAGGGGAGCTGTTTTTT. It specifies CASSPAPASGELFF.

This rearrangement joins TRBV2 to TRBJ1-4; no firm D call. Trimming took 7 bases from V and 6 from J, leaving 12 bases between them. Germline CDR1 is SNHLY and CDR2 is FYNNEI. The CDR3 has 13 residues. The CDR3 here is CASTAGPHEKLFF. CDR3 coding DNA: TGTGCCAGCACAGCAGGTCCGCATGAAAAACTGTTTTTT.

The J gene is TRBJ2-1, the V gene TRBV19; D ambiguous. This CDR3 comprises 15 residues. CDR1 is LNHDA, CDR2 SQIVND, per germline (reference sequence). Trimming left V 10 bases short and J 0 bases short, with 16 bases between. CDR3 region: CATATDRSSYNEQFF. For the CDR3, the DNA is TGTGCCACCGCAACCGATAGAAGCTCCTACAATGAGCAGTTCTTC.

This clone was recorded once. The chain combines TRBV6-5 with TRBJ2-7; possible D gene TRBD2, 7 bases. In germline, CDR1 is MNHEY, CDR2 SVGAGI. The CDR3 covers 16 residues. Trimming left V 4 bases short and J 1 base short, with 17 bases between. CDR3 sequence: CASSWGSGGASYEQYF. CDR3 nucleotides: TGTGCCAGCAGTTGGGGGTCGGGGGGCGCTTCCTACGAGCAGTACTTC.